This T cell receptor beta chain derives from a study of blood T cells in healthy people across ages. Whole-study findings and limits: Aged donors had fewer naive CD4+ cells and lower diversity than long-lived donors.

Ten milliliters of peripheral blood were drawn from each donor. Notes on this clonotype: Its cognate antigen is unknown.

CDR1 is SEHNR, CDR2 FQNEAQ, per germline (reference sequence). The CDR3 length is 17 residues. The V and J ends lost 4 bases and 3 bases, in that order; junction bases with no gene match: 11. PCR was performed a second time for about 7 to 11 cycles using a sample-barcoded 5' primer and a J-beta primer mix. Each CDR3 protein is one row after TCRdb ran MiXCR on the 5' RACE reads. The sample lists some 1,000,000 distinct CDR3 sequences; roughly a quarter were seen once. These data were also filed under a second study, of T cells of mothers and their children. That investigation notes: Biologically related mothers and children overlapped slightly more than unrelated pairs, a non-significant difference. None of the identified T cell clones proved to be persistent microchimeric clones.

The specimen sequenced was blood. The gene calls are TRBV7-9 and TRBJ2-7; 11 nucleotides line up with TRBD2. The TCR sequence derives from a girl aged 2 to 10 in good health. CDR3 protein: CASSSSNLAGGVYEQYF. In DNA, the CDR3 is TGTGCCAGCAGCTCCTCTAACCTAGCGGGAGGTGTCTACGAGCAGTACTTC.